This T cell receptor beta chain came from a study of CD8+CD57+ T cells in acquired aplastic anemia. Study-level background: Mean DNA quantity obtained from sorted CD4+ and CD8+ cells was around 3.2 ug.

CDR3 and TCR beta VDJ profiling relied on genomic DNA as the template. TCRdb used MiXCR to reprocess the reads, holding one entry per CDR3 protein. There are around 200,000 distinct CDR3 sequences in the sample; roughly 50% occur only once, and 10% to 15% lies in the top ten. General study results and limits: About 28 sequences, all CD8+ CDR3, were shared between patients and controls.

Only patients with CD8+CD57+ cell expansion on flow cytometry were chosen for sequencing. Note on this clonotype: Its antigen is not known.

This CDR3 comprises 13 residues. Germline loops: CDR1 LNHDA, CDR2 SQIVND (reference sequence). The V end lost 8 bases, the J end lost 0 bases, and 10 bases lay between the germline ends. The source of this sequence is a human donor with aplastic anemia. The sample comprised sorted CD4+, CD8+, or CD8+CD57+ T cells (not recorded which) from PBMCs. The chain employs TRBV19 and TRBJ1-2; D uncertain. The CDR3 nucleotides read TGTGCCAGTTACTTCGGTACTAACTATGGCTACACCTTC. This encodes CASYFGTNYGYTF.